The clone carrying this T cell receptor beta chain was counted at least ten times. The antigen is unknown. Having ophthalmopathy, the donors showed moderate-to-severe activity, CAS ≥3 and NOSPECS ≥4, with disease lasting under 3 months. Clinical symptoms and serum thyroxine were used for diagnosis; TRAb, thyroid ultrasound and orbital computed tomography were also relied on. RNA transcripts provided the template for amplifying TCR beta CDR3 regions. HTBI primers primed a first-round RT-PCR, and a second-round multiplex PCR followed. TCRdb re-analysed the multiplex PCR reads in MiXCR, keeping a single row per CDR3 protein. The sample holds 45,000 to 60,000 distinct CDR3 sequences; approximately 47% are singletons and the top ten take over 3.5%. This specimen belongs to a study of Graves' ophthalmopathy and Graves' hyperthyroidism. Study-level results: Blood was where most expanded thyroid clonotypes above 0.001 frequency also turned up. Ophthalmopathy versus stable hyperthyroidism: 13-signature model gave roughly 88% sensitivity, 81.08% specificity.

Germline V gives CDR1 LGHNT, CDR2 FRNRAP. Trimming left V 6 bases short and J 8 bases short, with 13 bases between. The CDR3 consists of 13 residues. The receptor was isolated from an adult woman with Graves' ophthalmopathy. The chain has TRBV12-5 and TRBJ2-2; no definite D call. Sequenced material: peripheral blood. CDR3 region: CASGQNDLGELFF. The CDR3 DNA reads TGTGCTAGTGGGCAGAACGACTTAGGGGAGCTGTTTTTT.